The present T cell receptor beta chain was sequenced within a study of T cell repertoires in cytomegalovirus infection. On the study more broadly: Public TCR beta signature analysis indicated the presence of both CMV infection and matching HLA type.

The CDR3 loop spans 14 amino acids. Germline V gene lookup returns CDR1 SGHTA and CDR2 FQGNSA. The germline V and J ends were trimmed by 5 bases and 8 bases, with 19 bases remaining between them. MiXCR, applied by TCRdb to the reads, yields one record per CDR3 protein. The sample records roughly 860,000 distinct CDR3 sequences, less than 35% being singletons. Findings and caveats of the study: The study found HLA-C-restricted CMV-specific TCR beta clonotypes dominating the ex vivo response.

The sample holds many counts of this clonotype. The target antigen is unknown. This sequence was found in a human donor in good health (CMV status not recorded). Some clones in this sample may be carry-over from other donors' samples. The chain has TRBV7-2 and TRBJ2-7, with TRBD2 as a possible D gene (6 bases). This material consisted of cultured CD8+ T cells from PBMCs, taken from culture after CMV antigen stimulation. CDR3 amino acids: CASSPGVGRGKQYF. The CDR3 DNA follows: TGTGCCAGCAGCCCGGGAGTGGGGCGCGGAAAGCAGTACTTC.